Listed below are T cell receptor beta chains from one sample, sequenced in a study of cytomegalovirus exposure and HLA in healthy donors. Data came from immunoSEQ multiplex PCR; TCRdb stores just in-frame clones and leaves some out. The table includes some 110,000 clones, 75% to 90% detected once. Sequencing was carried out using PBMCs. All receptors come from a man aged 25 to 40 in good health and CMV-seropositive. Both conserved end residues are trimmed from each CDR3. Not every row has a clone size; where given, it reads once, few, many or a size class.

CDR3 protein | V gene | clone size | J gene
ASSRRLGAGGPEDTQY | TRBV4-2 | - | TRBJ2-3
ASRAGAEAF | TRBV14 | - | TRBJ1-1
ASSPFRDRGYEQY | TRBV6-5 | once | -
AWSRDRYYEQY | TRBV30 | - | TRBJ2-7
ASRPTGGITDTQY | TRBV5-1 | - | TRBJ2-3
ASSLGSTREQY | TRBV7-8 | - | TRBJ2-7
ASSQVERGQFEAF | TRBV14 | - | TRBJ1-1
ASSRDRAVTEAF | TRBV7-9 | once | TRBJ1-1
ASSLTSGKPGNTIY | TRBV5-1 | - | TRBJ1-3
ASSVRTGVYEQY | TRBV19 | - | TRBJ2-7
ASSLYPTTYTGELF | TRBV7-2 | - | TRBJ2-2
ASGPSADTQY | TRBV12-5 | - | TRBJ2-3
ASSSDRVGEQY | TRBV7-2 | - | TRBJ2-7
ATSRRGASTDTQY | TRBV6-5 | few | TRBJ2-3
ASSRFPESTDTQY | TRBV19 | - | TRBJ2-3
ASKEFSNQPQH | TRBV2 | - | TRBJ1-5
ASSPLPSVRPTDTQY | TRBV18 | - | TRBJ2-3
ASSLTGGPGELF | TRBV5-1 | - | TRBJ2-2
ASSLTGGNQPQH | TRBV7-3 | - | TRBJ1-5
ASSFHGELF | TRBV7-2 | - | TRBJ2-2
SGIVQGNTEAF | TRBV29-1 | few | TRBJ1-1
ASSLIERVNGYT | TRBV28 | once | TRBJ1-2